The 4 T cell receptor beta chains below were found in one sample sequenced in a study of blood T cell repertoires in COVID-19. Method: immunoSEQ multiplex PCR; TCRdb's copy keeps in-frame clones and lacks some. The sample lists over 200,000 clones; around 82% were seen once. The specimen was peripheral blood. These receptors all stem from an elderly man with acute or convalescent COVID-19.

The chain links TRBV2 to TRBJ2-3; a weak D match, TRBD2 (6 bases). CDR3 length equals 12 residues. Trimming stripped 7 bases from V and 8 bases from J, with 13 bases between. Germline CDR1 is SNHLY and CDR2 is FYNNEI. The CDR3 sequence: CASTRLGVTQYF. CDR3 sequence (DNA): TGTGCCAGCACCAGACTAGGTGTTACGCAGTATTTT.

The chain couples TRBV30 to TRBJ2-5; 8 nucleotides agree with TRBD1. The germline CDR1 and CDR2 sequences are GTSNPN and SVGIG (reference sequence). There are 16 residues in the CDR3. Losses at the gene ends were 0 bases for V and 1 base for J; bases not matched to a gene: 7. CDR3: CAWSVGQGAIQETQYF. Here the CDR3 DNA reads TGTGCCTGGAGTGTAGGTCAGGGGGCGATCCAAGAGACCCAGTACTTC.

Note on this clone: This sample includes further DNA sequences coding for the same CDR3. CDR3 DNA: TGCGCCAGCAGCTTGCCAGCGGCGAACACCGGGGAGCTGTTTTTT. This encodes CASSLPAANTGELFF. This rearrangement joins TRBV5-1 to TRBJ2-2; a weak D match, TRBD2 (5 bases). Germline V gene data show CDR1 as SGHRS and CDR2 as YFSETQ. CDR3 length: 15 amino acids. Trimming took off 1 base at V and 0 bases at J, with 7 bases between the two ends.

This rearrangement joins TRBV27 to TRBJ2-6; D uncertain. Germline V CDR1 and CDR2: MNHEY, SMNVEV (reference sequence). The CDR3 is 18 residues long. The germline V and J ends were trimmed by 2 bases and 0 bases, with 14 bases remaining between them. The CDR3 here is CASSLTAEAPSGANVLTF. DNA of the CDR3: TGTGCCAGCAGTTTAACCGCCGAGGCCCCCTCTGGGGCCAACGTCCTGACTTTC.